The sequence of this TCR beta chain was determined in a study of T cells after yellow fever vaccination. Background on the study: SMART-Seq v4 Ultra Low Input prepared the low-cell-number fractions.

Conversion of TCR transcripts into cDNA relied on 5'RACE template switching, which added a universal primer site and UMIs. MiXCR, applied by TCRdb to the 5' RACE reads, yields one record per CDR3 protein. There are about 310,000 distinct CDR3 sequences in the sample; around 3.9% occur only once, and 23% lies in the top ten. In regard to this clonotype: Its antigen remains unidentified.

Regarding the study as a whole: Researchers cautioned that FACS-sorted repertoires could harbor abundant clonotypes contaminating from the bulk population. When the response was secondary, it was weaker but reached its peak faster, day 5 versus 15.

Per germline, CDR1 SGHRS and CDR2 YFSETQ. V was clipped by 0 bases and J by 5 bases, with 18 bases between them. The CDR3 consists of 16 residues. The chain uses TRBV5-1 and TRBJ2-7; D is possibly TRBD1 or TRBD2 (5 bases each). The specimen comprised PBMCs, sampled on the day of the yellow fever booster vaccination. The receptor was isolated from a man aged 18-30 years who received the YFV17D yellow fever vaccine. CDR3 in DNA: TGCGCCAGCAGCTTGGTTCTTCGGACTCAGGGAGACGAGCAGTACTTC. This codes for CASSLVLRTQGDEQYF.